This T cell receptor beta chain was retrieved from a study of blood T cells in healthy people across ages. Study-wide results and caveats: Fewer expanded clones and more diversity marked long-lived versus aged donors.

A sample-barcoded 5' primer and a J-beta primer mix were used in a second PCR of roughly 6 to 11 cycles. A template-switch adaptor with 12 random nucleotides tagged each cDNA molecule. TCRdb reprocessed the 5' RACE reads with MiXCR, giving one entry per CDR3 protein. The sample contains fewer than 2,000,000 distinct CDR3 sequences, around 36% of which appear only once. Remarks on this clonotype: Its antigen is still unknown.

This CDR3 is built from 15 residues. CDR1 and CDR2 from the germline V gene are SGHVS and FNYEAQ. V gave up 1 base and J gave up 2 bases, with 12 bases separating them. The people who gave samples were healthy Caucasians from Russia, aged roughly 6 to 100. The receptor comes from a woman aged 25-40 years in good health. Sample: blood. The chain uses TRBV7-6 and TRBJ2-7; possibly TRBD1 for D (5 bases). CDR3 amino acids: CASSLDQGVAYEQYF. The CDR3 DNA follows: TGTGCCAGCAGCTTAGATCAAGGGGTCGCCTACGAGCAGTACTTC.